The 16 T cell receptor beta chains reported below all come from one sample, sequenced in a study of long-term antiretroviral therapy in people with HIV. At the survey level, the v3.0 immunoSEQ assay was run. TCRdb keeps only in-frame clones here, not all; method: immunoSEQ multiplex PCR. This sample has around 16,000 clones, with about 81% found just once. Sample: unsorted PBMCs, taken approximately 3.4 years after starting antiretroviral therapy. The source of these receptors is a woman between 40 and 50 years old with HIV.

This clone has just a few counts. Here the CDR3 reads CASSLNGRGQETQYF. CDR3 nucleotides: TGTGCCAGCAGCTTAAATGGCAGGGGTCAAGAGACCCAGTACTTC. The chain joins TRBV7-3 to TRBJ2-5; possibly TRBD1 for D (6 bases). CDR3 length: 15 residues. Trimming left V 1 base short and J 2 bases short, with 11 bases between. Germline V gene data show CDR1 as SGHTA and CDR2 as FQGTGA.

This clone was counted only a few times. This chain links TRBV6-5 with TRBJ1-5; 8 nucleotides agree with TRBD1. Germline V gene sequence: CDR1 MNHEY, CDR2 SVGAGI. This CDR3 comprises 14 residues. The junction had 2 bases not matched to a gene; V was cut back by 5 bases and J by 2 bases. CDR3 DNA sequence: TGTGCCAGCAGTCGGGGACAGGGCAATCAGCCCCAGCATTTT. Protein product: CASSRGQGNQPQHF.

This rearrangement joins TRBV30 to TRBJ1-5, with D unclear. CDR1 is GTSNPN and CDR2 is SVGIG in the germline V gene (reference sequence). This CDR3 is 13 amino acids long. V dropped 1 base and J dropped 3 bases, with 7 bases sitting between them. The CDR3 bases are TGTGCCTGGAGTGCGCAGCCCAATCAGCCCCAGCATTTT. It specifies CAWSAQPNQPQHF.

The chain is built from TRBV11-2 and TRBJ2-3; D remains unclear. Germline lookup yields CDR1 SGHAT and CDR2 FQNNGV. Trimming removed 4 bases at V and 4 bases at J, with 12 bases between. The CDR3 covers 14 residues. CDR3 coding DNA: TGTGCCAGCAGCTCGCTCCAGCTGGCAGATACGCAGTATTTT. Translation: CASSSLQLADTQYF.

This rearrangement joins TRBV4-3 to TRBJ2-7; TRBD1 matches 7 bases. V lost 0 bases to trimming and J lost 3 bases; unmatched junction nucleotides: 8. This CDR3 contains 16 residues. CDR1 and CDR2 (germline): LGHNA, YSLEER. This CDR3 reads CASSQDATGKGYEQYF. For the CDR3, the DNA is TGCGCCAGCAGCCAAGATGCGACAGGGAAGGGCTACGAGCAGTACTTC.

The chain is built from TRBV9 and TRBJ1-1; D is uncertain. The CDR3 spans 14 residues. V was shortened by 0 bases and J by 1 base, with 7 bases between the two germline ends. Germline V gene data show CDR1 as SGDLS and CDR2 as YYNGEE. The CDR3 loop is CASSVGSGNTEAFF. DNA for the CDR3: TGTGCCAGCAGCGTAGGATCGGGGAACACTGAAGCTTTCTTT.

The rearrangement links TRBV6-4 to TRBJ2-7; 8 bases are a match to TRBD1. This CDR3 is 16 amino acids long. The J segment lost 0 bases and the V segment lost 6 bases, leaving 10 bases of the junction unmatched. Germline CDR1 MRHNA, CDR2 SNTAGT. The CDR3 region has the DNA TGTGCCAGCAGGTCCCTGGGGACAGGCAGCTCCTACGAGCAGTACTTC. Translated: CASRSLGTGSSYEQYF.

This clone is a singleton in its sample. The CDR3 sequence is CASSFSGGPTDTQYF. CDR3 sequence (DNA): TGTGCCAGCAGCTTCTCAGGGGGCCCCACAGATACGCAGTATTTT. The gene calls are TRBV7-9 and TRBJ2-3; 8 nucleotides align to TRBD1. The CDR3 contains 15 residues. Germline CDR1 reads SEHNR; CDR2 reads FQNEAQ (reference sequence). V trimming: 3 bases; J trimming: 2 bases; junction bases outside the gene matches: 4. The full variable domain, with the rest looked up from reference TRBV7-9 and TRBJ2-3, is DTGVSQNPRHKITKRGQNVTFRCDPISEHNRLYWYRQTLGQGPEFLTYFQNEAQLEKSRLLSDRFSAERPKGSFSTLEIQRTEQGDSAMYLCASSFSGGPTDTQYFGPGTRLTVL.

A single count supports this clone. V is TRBV2 and J is TRBJ1-5; D might be TRBD1 (6 bases). V lost 10 bases and J lost 3, with 13 bases in between. Germline V gene lookup returns CDR1 SNHLY and CDR2 FYNNEI. This CDR3 has 13 amino acids. The DNA of the CDR3 is TGTGCCACCTTTACAGGGAACAATCAGCCCCAGCATTTT. Its protein is CATFTGNNQPQHF.

In this sample, this clone turned up once. This rearrangement joins TRBV27 to TRBJ2-7; D perhaps matches TRBD1 (6 bases). This CDR3 spans 17 amino acids. CDR1 MNHEY and CDR2 SMNVEV come from the germline V gene (reference sequence). The germline V and J ends were trimmed by 0 bases and 2 bases, with 17 bases remaining between them. CDR3 in amino acids: CASSLSPQGSPPYEQYF. As DNA, the CDR3 is TGTGCCAGCAGTTTATCCCCACAGGGTTCCCCCCCCTACGAGCAGTACTTC.

The chain couples TRBV6-6 to TRBJ1-4, with unresolved D. The CDR3 loop spans 12 amino acids. The germline V and J ends were trimmed by 6 bases and 6 bases, with 8 bases remaining between them. The germline V gene encodes CDR1 MNHNY and CDR2 SVGAGI (reference sequence). This CDR3 reads CASSPRDEKLFF. CDR3 sequence (DNA): TGTGCCAGCAGCCCCCGCGATGAAAAACTGTTTTTT.

The CDR3 is CASSQRGRGLASYEQYF. As DNA, the CDR3 is TGCGCCAGCAGTCAAAGGGGGCGGGGCCTAGCCTCCTACGAGCAGTACTTC. This chain uses TRBV23-1 with TRBJ2-7; a weak D match, TRBD1 (7 bases). TRBV23-1 falls under the ORF class, with uncertain function. The V and J ends lost 2 bases and 0 bases respectively, with 17 bases between them. This CDR3 comprises 17 residues.

This clone has just one count. The rearrangement links TRBV5-1 to TRBJ1-2; 9 nucleotides agree with TRBD1. Germline V gives CDR1 SGHRS, CDR2 YFSETQ. Trimming took 7 bases from V and 3 from J; bases not matched to a gene: 10. CDR3 length: 15 amino acids. In nucleotides, the CDR3 is TGCGCCAGCGGACGGGACAGGGACCTAGACTATGGCTACACCTTC. This encodes CASGRDRDLDYGYTF.

The chain is built from TRBV30 and TRBJ1-1, with D possibly being TRBD1 (6 bases). Germline assignment: CDR1 GTSNPN and CDR2 SVGIG (reference sequence). This CDR3 has 12 amino acids. V was cut by 7 bases and J by 4 bases, with 13 bases left in between. The CDR3 here is CAFWTRGTEAFF. The CDR3 DNA follows: TGTGCCTTCTGGACCAGGGGCACTGAAGCTTTCTTT. Complete variable domain (other parts from reference TRBV30 and TRBJ1-1): SQTIHQWPATLVQPVGSPLSLECTVEGTSNPNLYWYRQAAGRGLQLLFYSVGIGQISSEVPQNLSASRPQDRQFILSSKKLLLSDSGFYLCAFWTRGTEAFFGQGTRLTVV.

The rearrangement joins TRBV6-5 to TRBJ2-6; the D is unclear. Germline CDR1 reads MNHEY; CDR2 reads SVGAGI. CDR3 size: 15 residues. The V gene lost 7 bases and the J gene lost 0 bases, with 10 bases spanning the gap. As DNA, the CDR3 is TGTGCCAGCACCAAGGACGGCTCTGGGGCCAACGTCCTGACTTTC. Its protein product is CASTKDGSGANVLTF.

This chain joins TRBV7-8 and TRBJ2-5; possibly TRBD1 for D (5 bases). V lost 1 base and J lost 2, with 5 bases in between. The germline CDR1 and CDR2 sequences are SGHVS and FQNEAQ. The CDR3 contains 13 residues. In nucleotides, the CDR3 is TGTGCCAGCAGCTTAGGACAGCAAGAGACCCAGTACTTC. Translation: CASSLGQQETQYF.